This T cell receptor (beta chain) stems from a study of tissue T cells after allogeneic stem cell transplantation. Libraries were prepared by immunoSEQ multiplex PCR; TCRdb keeps only in-frame clonotypes and omits some of them. The table lists 25,000 to 35,000 clones, 85% to 90% of them singletons. The TCR comes from a woman between 18 and 50 years old who later had graft-versus-host disease after an allogeneic stem cell transplant. The specimen was blood, collected before transplantation.

The chain's CDR3 is CASSPPGTQYF. The CDR3 DNA reads as TGTGCCAGCTCACCCCCAGGGACGCAGTATTTT. The V and J genes are TRBV18 and TRBJ2-3, with a tentative D call TRBD1 (5 bases). CDR1 and CDR2 from the germline V gene are KGHSH and LQKENI. V shed 3 bases and J shed 9 bases, with 7 bases lying between them. CDR3 length equals 11 residues.